This is a list of T cell receptor beta chains from one sample in a study of blood T cell repertoires in COVID-19. TCRdb's table, derived via immunoSEQ multiplex PCR, lists solely in-frame clones and lacks some. The repertoire includes 100,000 to 150,000 clones, approximately 82% of them detected once, and 5.9% sits in the top ten. Material: peripheral blood. These TCRs come from a man at least 80 years old with active or convalescent COVID-19. Each CDR3 is given with its conserved first and last residue. A D gene is named only where the DNA matches it firmly. The size entry is marked missing in some rows and otherwise reads once, few, many or a size class.

13,TRBV7-2,TRBJ1-2,TRBD1,NA,CASSFDRGSGYTF,TGTGCCAGCAGCTTCGACAGGGGGAGTGGCTACACCTTC
14,TRBV3-1/TRBV3-2,TRBJ2-5,TRBD2,NA,CASSHSSGGETQYF,TGTGCCAGCAGCCATTCTAGCGGGGGGGAGACCCAGTACTTC
16,TRBV7-2,TRBJ2-3,TRBD2,NA,CASSSMGLAGTDTQYF,TGTGCCAGCAGCTCCATGGGACTAGCAGGGACAGATACGCAGTATTTT
16,TRBV6-2/TRBV6-3,TRBJ1-5,NA,NA,CASSTRLGWSNQPQHF,TGTGCCAGCAGTACCAGACTTGGATGGAGCAATCAGCCCCAGCATTTT
21,TRBV4-3,TRBJ2-2,TRBD1,NA,CASSQVFPPGQGARNTGELFF,TGCGCCAGCAGCCAAGTTTTTCCCCCGGGACAGGGGGCGCGGAACACCGGGGAGCTGTTTTTT
12,TRBV30,TRBJ1-6,NA,NA,CAWRTSGSPLHF,TGTGCCTGGCGAACGTCCGGTTCACCCCTCCACTTT
14,TRBV27,TRBJ1-5,TRBD1,NA,CASSSTGGNQPQHF,TGTGCCAGCAGTTCTACAGGGGGGAATCAGCCCCAGCATTTT
16,TRBV6-5,TRBJ1-6,NA,few,CASSYSSGQIRSPLHF,TGTGCCAGCAGTTACTCCTCGGGACAAATTCGTTCACCCCTCCACTTT
14,TRBV5-1,TRBJ1-2,NA,NA,CASSLAAASYGYTF,TGCGCCAGCAGCTTGGCCGCAGCGTCGTATGGCTACACCTTC
15,TRBV9,TRBJ2-3,TRBD2,NA,CASSAVSGGTDTQYF,TGTGCCAGCAGCGCCGTTAGCGGGGGCACAGATACGCAGTATTTT
14,TRBV5-1,TRBJ2-7,NA,once,CASSLVAGGNEQYF,TGCGCCAGCAGCTTGGTGGCAGGGGGGAACGAGCAGTACTTC
15,TRBV7-2,TRBJ1-5,NA,NA,CASSPGAGFNQPQHF,TGTGCCAGCAGCCCTGGGGCCGGTTTCAATCAGCCCCAGCATTTT
16,TRBV1,TRBJ2-7,NA,NA,CTSSQSQDTTSYEQYF,TGCACCAGCAGCCAGTCCCAGGACACTACTTCCTACGAGCAGTACTTC
15,TRBV4-1,TRBJ2-1,TRBD1,NA,CASSQVQGAYNEQFF,TGCGCCAGCAGCCAAGTTCAGGGGGCCTACAATGAGCAGTTCTTC
15,TRBV6-2/TRBV6-3,TRBJ1-2,NA,once,CASSYSSDSYYGYTF,TGTGCCAGCAGTTACTCGTCAGACAGTTACTATGGCTACACCTTC
17,TRBV11-2,TRBJ2-1,TRBD2,NA,CASSWTSGGPGYNEQFF,TGTGCCAGCAGCTGGACTAGCGGGGGGCCGGGATACAATGAGCAGTTCTTC
13,TRBV12-3/TRBV12-4,TRBJ1-1,NA,NA,CASRLQENTEAFF,TGTGCCAGCAGACTCCAGGAGAACACTGAAGCTTTCTTT
14,TRBV27,TRBJ2-5,NA,NA,CASSLSLGAETQYF,TGTGCCAGCAGTTTATCGTTGGGGGCCGAGACCCAGTACTTC
13,TRBV5-1,TRBJ1-2,NA,NA,CASSLGQSYGYTF,TGCGCCAGCAGCTTAGGACAAAGTTATGGCTACACCTTC
17,TRBV9,TRBJ2-3,NA,NA,CASSPPGGTGNSATQYF,TGTGCCAGCAGTCCACCGGGGGGGACAGGGAATTCCGCTACGCAGTATTTT
15,TRBV6-5,TRBJ1-1,NA,NA,CASSFVRVGNTEAFF,TGTGCCAGCAGTTTTGTGAGGGTAGGGAACACTGAAGCTTTCTTT
15,TRBV5-4,TRBJ2-3,NA,NA,CASSLGRGSTDTQYF,TGTGCCAGCAGCTTAGGAAGAGGGAGCACAGATACGCAGTATTTT
15,TRBV6-1,TRBJ2-4,NA,few,CASSESGTAKGIQYF,TGTGCCAGCAGTGAATCCGGGACTGCCAAGGGCATTCAGTACTTC
12,TRBV30,TRBJ1-3,NA,NA,CAWSESGNTIYF,TGTGCCTGGAGCGAAAGCGGAAACACCATATATTTT
16,TRBV27,TRBJ2-7,TRBD2,NA,CASSSRASGASYEQYF,TGTGCCAGCAGTAGTAGAGCTAGCGGGGCCTCCTACGAGCAGTACTTC
14,TRBV6-5,TRBJ1-2,NA,NA,CASSYKGVGYGYTF,TGTGCCAGCAGTTACAAGGGGGTAGGGTATGGCTACACCTTC
15,TRBV2,TRBJ2-1,TRBD2,NA,CASSADSGGYNEQFF,TGTGCCAGCAGTGCTGATAGCGGGGGCTACAATGAGCAGTTCTTC
15,TRBV7-6,TRBJ1-3,NA,NA,CASSLAPSSGNTIYF,TGTGCCAGCAGCTTAGCCCCCTCCTCTGGAAACACCATATATTTT
13,TRBV5-1,TRBJ1-1,TRBD1,NA,CASRGQGGTEAFF,TGCGCCAGCAGGGGACAGGGGGGCACTGAAGCTTTCTTT